The entry below gives a single T cell receptor (beta chain) sequence along with its context. What it binds is not known. The data derive from a study of cytomegalovirus exposure and HLA in healthy donors. 13 Jbeta primers and 60 Vbeta primers were used for the PCR. The repertoire was sequenced with immunoSEQ multiplex PCR; TCRdb's copy has only in-frame clones and lacks some. This listing includes 140,000 to 150,000 clones. The CDR3 is 14 amino acids. The junction had 7 bases not matched to a gene; V was cut back by 8 bases and J by 1 base. Germline CDR1 SNHLY, CDR2 FYNNEI. General observations from the study: An ancestry cluster, one associated with Asian ancestry, reportedly showed fewer N-insertions than the roughly 670-donor mean in a later analysis. Further analysis, carried out later, found HLA-associated TCR beta chains more clonally expanded than equally common other chains. Per a prior analysis, the majority of TCR beta V segments were productive roughly 87% or roughly 30% of the time. The authors listed roughly 150 TCR beta chains as cytomegalovirus-associated.

Sequencing was performed on PBMCs. The receptor was derived from a male donor in good health and CMV-seronegative. The chain is built from TRBV2 and TRBJ1-1; 7 bases map to TRBD1. CDR3: CASQDRAGNTEAFF. CDR3 bases: TGTGCCAGCCAAGACAGGGCGGGGAACACTGAAGCTTTCTTT.